This T cell receptor (beta chain) was sequenced in a study of regulatory T cells in long-lasting Graves disease. About the research overall: Graves' patients diagnosed newly had used antithyroid drugs under 3 months. Study-level points and caveats: Persistent disease preferred TRBV28, TRBJ1-2 and TRBJ2-5.

The V gene end was trimmed by 4 bases and the J gene end by 4 bases; junction bases not matched to a gene: 6. The CDR3 runs to 15 residues. At least ten counts were recorded for this clonotype. The antigen is unknown. Relying on iRepertoire HTBI primers and Arm-PCR of CDR3 regions, the team built TCR beta libraries. TCRdb re-derived calls from the multiplex PCR reads in MiXCR, one entry per CDR3 protein. The sample comprises 320,000 or so distinct CDR3 sequences, 15% to 20% of which are singletons, and about 39% rests with the top ten. Time point described: newly diagnosed GD, antithyroid drugs for less than 3 months. RNA isolated from PBMCs was used to make the TCR library. An endocrinology unit in Xi'an, China, supplied the patients.

The clonotype originates from a female donor with Graves disease. The chain couples TRBV12-3 or TRBV12-4 to TRBJ2-1; 8 nucleotides match TRBD2. The sample was peripheral blood mononuclear cells (PBMCs), taken at new diagnosis, from a patient treated with antithyroid drugs. CDR3: CASSSSGLGYNEQFF. In nucleotides, the CDR3 is TGTGCCAGCAGTTCCTCGGGACTAGGTTACAATGAGCAGTTCTTC.